Each of the 5 T cell receptor beta chains below was sequenced from the same sample in a study of CD8+ T cells in alopecia areata. Noted treatment: oral pan-JAK inhibitor, 5-10 mg twice daily. Once RNA had been extracted, it was reverse transcribed into cDNA to act as the sequencing template. Only in-frame clones appear in the TCRdb table, and some are missing; sequencing was by immunoSEQ multiplex PCR. The repertoire holds about 180,000 clones, with approximately 50% as singletons. The sample here was CD8+ T cells sorted from blood, taken at roughly week 53, from a patient treated with tofacitinib. The receptors here all came from a human donor with alopecia areata.

The V call is TRBV30, the J call TRBJ1-1, with unresolved D. Trimming stripped 5 bases from V and 4 bases from J, with 14 bases between. This CDR3 is 13 amino acids long. Germline-derived CDR1 and CDR2 are GTSNPN and SVGIG (reference sequence). The CDR3 DNA reads as TGTGCCTGGGTAACGGGGAAGAGCACTGAAGCTTTCTTT. As protein: CAWVTGKSTEAFF.

The chain uses TRBV7-9 and TRBJ2-3, with D uncertain. This CDR3 is built from 12 residues. V was clipped by 5 bases and J by 2 bases, with 5 bases between them. Germline lookup yields CDR1 SEHNR and CDR2 FQNEAQ (reference sequence). CDR3 coding DNA: TGTGCCAGCAGCCCGAACACAGATACGCAGTATTTT. Translating it yields CASSPNTDTQYF.

The chain recombines TRBV10-3 with TRBJ1-2, with 7 bases fitting TRBD1. This CDR3 contains 14 residues. Germline assignment: CDR1 ENHRY and CDR2 SYGVKD. J lost 3 bases, V lost 4 bases, and 5 bases had no gene match. CDR3 loop: CAISGVGQDYGYTF. DNA for the CDR3: TGTGCCATCAGTGGAGTCGGACAGGACTATGGCTACACCTTC.

The CDR3 reads CASRDSHSPLHF. The CDR3 DNA reads as TGTGCCAGCAGGGACAGCCATTCACCCCTCCACTTT. V is TRBV27 and J is TRBJ1-6; possibly TRBD1 for D (6 bases). Germline CDR1 and CDR2: MNHEY and SMNVEV (reference sequence). This CDR3 comprises 12 residues. V lost 6 bases and J 8 bases, leaving 8 bases between the germline ends.

The chain joins TRBV15 to TRBJ2-5, with TRBD2 matching over 7 bases. The V gene end was trimmed by 3 bases and the J gene end by 2 bases; junction bases not matched to a gene: 9. The germline V gene has CDR1 LNHNV and CDR2 YYDKDF (reference sequence). The CDR3 totals 16 residues. The CDR3, as DNA: TGTGCCACCAGCAGGGAGGGAACTAGCGTACAAGAGACCCAGTACTTC. This sequence encodes CATSREGTSVQETQYF.